These 4 T cell receptor beta chains share one sample of origin, sequenced in a study of identifying expanded T cells in peripheral blood. Only in-frame clones appear in the TCRdb table, and some are missing; sequencing was by immunoSEQ multiplex PCR. The data contain 95,000 or so clones, approximately 84% of them singletons. Material: blood. Source of these receptors: a person aged 18 to 75 in good health.

The genes are TRBV27 and TRBJ1-2, with 8 positions matching TRBD1. Germline CDR1 is MNHEY and CDR2 is SMNVEV (reference sequence). The CDR3 consists of 14 residues. With 5 bases clipped from V and 8 bases from J, the junction kept 10 bases outside the gene matches. The CDR3 bases are TGTGCCAGCAGTCCCGGACAGGGAACAGGCGGCTACACCTTC. It translates to CASSPGQGTGGYTF.

J is TRBJ1-2 and V is TRBV19; the match to TRBD1 covers 9 bases. Germline loops: CDR1 LNHDA, CDR2 SQIVND (reference sequence). J gave up 6 bases and V 3 bases, and 14 bases lay outside the gene matches. The length of the CDR3 is 17 residues. CDR3 nucleotide sequence: TGTGCCAGTAGTATTAGTCCCCCGGGGACAGGGAGCAATGGCTACACCTTC. Amino acid sequence: CASSISPPGTGSNGYTF.

The chain has TRBV2 and TRBJ1-1, with a possible D match to TRBD1 (6 bases). CDR3 length: 12 residues. Between the trimmed V and J ends, which lost 9 bases and 4 bases, there was a span of 12 bases. Germline-derived CDR1 and CDR2 are SNHLY and FYNNEI. In DNA, the CDR3 is TGTGCCAGTACGGACAGCTTCACTGAAGCTTTCTTT. Translating gives CASTDSFTEAFF.

The chain joins TRBV7-9 to TRBJ1-2; no reliable D call. Germline CDR1 reads SEHNR; CDR2 reads FQNEAQ (reference sequence). Deletions cut 0 bases from V and 7 bases from J, with 3 bases between. This CDR3 is 11 amino acids long. CDR3 DNA sequence: TGTGCCAGCAGCTTAGCGCTTGGCTACACCTTC. Its translation: CASSLALGYTF.